This is a list of T cell receptor beta chains from one sample in a study of regulatory T cells in long-lasting Graves disease. MiXCR was run by TCRdb on the multiplex PCR reads, yielding one entry per CDR3 protein. The repertoire has about 470,000 distinct CDR3 sequences, around 21% of them found once; the top ten carry 7.8%. Sequences were derived from peripheral blood mononuclear cells (PBMCs), sampled when the disease was refractory, from a patient treated with antithyroid drugs. These receptors came from a female donor with Graves disease. The CDR3 runs from the conserved cysteine through the conserved F or W. The D gene is left open where the match is weak. A row's size may be missing; if present it is once, few, many or a size class.

V	size	J	D	DNA	CDR3
TRBV24-1	.	TRBJ2-2	TRBD1	TGTGCCACCAGTGATCTTGACAGGGGGGAAACCGGGGAGCTGTTTTTT	CATSDLDRGETGELFF
TRBV19	few	TRBJ1-4	.	TGTGCCAGTAGTATAATGAGCCATCCAGGTGAAAAACTGTTTTTT	CASSIMSHPGEKLFF
TRBV7-9	few	TRBJ2-5	.	TGTGCCAGCAGGCGAACAGAGACCCAGTACTTC	CASRRTETQYF
TRBV7-8	many	TRBJ1-5	TRBD1	TGTGCCAGCAGCTTAGAATCAGGGGGCGAGAGTCAGCCCCAGCATTTT	CASSLESGGESQPQHF
TRBV5-1	many	TRBJ1-1	.	TGCGCCAGCAGCTTGTCGGGGCCAGGAAGGAACACTGAAGCTTTCTTT	CASSLSGPGRNTEAFF
TRBV11-2	many	TRBJ1-1	TRBD1	TGTGCCAGCAGCTTACCCAGACAGGGGGCTTCGAACACTGAAGCTTTCTTT	CASSLPRQGASNTEAFF
TRBV20-1	.	TRBJ2-7	.	TGCAGTGCACTACCCACCAGGGAGCAGTACTTC	CSALPTREQYF
TRBV20-1	.	TRBJ2-2	TRBD1	TGCAGTGCTAGAGGCGGGACAGGGACCACCGGGGAGCTGTTTTTT	CSARGGTGTTGELFF
TRBV29-1	.	TRBJ2-1	TRBD2	TGCAGCGTACGGAGCGGGAGAAGCTCCTACAATGAGCAGTTCTTC	CSVRSGRSSYNEQFF
TRBV30	.	TRBJ1-2	.	TGTGCCTGGAGTTCAGGGCCCACCTATGGCTACACCTTC	CAWSSGPTYGYTF
TRBV6-1	few	TRBJ2-7	TRBD2	TGTGCCAGCAGTGGGCCCAGCGGGAGGGCCACGTACGAGCAGTACTTC	CASSGPSGRATYEQYF
TRBV6-1	.	TRBJ2-7	.	TGTGCCAGCAGAGGAACGGGCCTATCCTACGAGCAGTACTTC	CASRGTGLSYEQYF
TRBV20-1	many	TRBJ2-7	TRBD2	TGCAGTGCTACCACTAGCGGGTACTACGAGCAGTACTTC	CSATTSGYYEQYF
TRBV5-1	few	TRBJ1-4	.	TGCGCCAGCAGCTTGGAGACAGGCCTGGGTATAGAAAAACTGTTTTTT	CASSLETGLGIEKLFF
TRBV18	many	TRBJ1-1	.	TGTGCCAGCAGTCCCCCCGAGAACACTGAAGCTTTCTTT	CASSPPENTEAFF
TRBV27	many	TRBJ1-1	.	TGTGCCAGCGGCACCTGGGGATCGAACACTGAAGCTTTCTTT	CASGTWGSNTEAFF
TRBV4-2	.	TRBJ2-2	.	TGTGCCAGCAGCCCCTTGGCGGGACGGGACGGGGAGCTGTTTTTT	CASSPLAGRDGELFF
TRBV7-9	many	TRBJ1-2	TRBD1	TGTGCCAGCAGACGAGGACAGGGGGCTTCTCTCTACACCTTC	CASRRGQGASLYTF
TRBV28	.	TRBJ2-2	TRBD2	TGTGCCAGCAGTCTGATTCCCGGGACTAGAGCCGGGGAGCTGTTTTTT	CASSLIPGTRAGELFF
TRBV6-2/TRBV6-3	.	TRBJ1-1	.	TGTGCCAGCAGTCTTCTCGTTGGTATGAACACTGAAGCTTTCTTT	CASSLLVGMNTEAFF
TRBV4-1	few	TRBJ1-5	.	TGCGCCAGCAGCCTCACCTTTAGCAATCAGCCCCAGCATTTT	CASSLTFSNQPQHF
TRBV20-1	few	TRBJ1-2	.	TGCAGTGCCCTTAGACAGGCTAACTATGGCTACACCTTC	CSALRQANYGYTF
TRBV7-9	.	TRBJ1-1	.	TGTGCCAGCAGGTTGGGATTGACCACTGAAGCTTTCTTT	CASRLGLTTEAFF
TRBV28	many	TRBJ1-2	TRBD1	TGTGCCAGCAGACGACAGGGACTCATCTATGGCTACACCTTC	CASRRQGLIYGYTF
TRBV7-9	many	TRBJ1-1	.	TGTGCCAGCAGCGGGACAAGCGGGGAAGCTTTCTTT	CASSGTSGEAFF
TRBV3-1	.	TRBJ2-2	TRBD2	TGTGCCAGCAGCCACTTAGCGGGAGGGCCTGACACCGGGGAGCTGTTTTTT	CASSHLAGGPDTGELFF
TRBV27	many	TRBJ2-7	TRBD2	TGTGCCAGCAGTTCCTGGACTAGCTCCTACGAGCAGTACTTC	CASSSWTSSYEQYF
TRBV20-1	.	TRBJ2-3	.	TGCAGTGCGGAAGGACTGACGTTCACAGATACGCAGTATTTT	CSAEGLTFTDTQYF
TRBV27	many	TRBJ2-5	.	TGTGCCAGCAGTCTAAGGGACGGCCAAGAGACCCAGTACTTC	CASSLRDGQETQYF
TRBV3-1	few	TRBJ2-7	.	TGTGCCAGCAGCCAACCGGGACGGAGCTCCTACGAGCAGTACTTC	CASSQPGRSSYEQYF
TRBV28	many	TRBJ2-5	TRBD2	TGTGCCAGCAGTTTAGCGGGAGGGAACCAAGAGACCCAGTACTTC	CASSLAGGNQETQYF
TRBV15	many	TRBJ1-1	.	TGTGCCACCAGCAGAGACAGAGAGGACAGTCCCCGGTGGGCTTTCTTT	CATSRDREDSPRWAFF
TRBV20-1	few	TRBJ2-7	TRBD2	TGCAGTGCTAGTTTGTTGCCTAGCGGGAGCGGAGAGCAGTACTTC	CSASLLPSGSGEQYF
TRBV5-1	many	TRBJ1-1	.	TGCGCCAGCAGCTTTTCCCCGGACAGTGAAGCTTTCTTT	CASSFSPDSEAFF
TRBV7-9	.	TRBJ2-2	TRBD2	TGTGCCAGCAGCTTCGGTGGGACTAGCGGGAAGACCGGGGAGCTGTTTTTT	CASSFGGTSGKTGELFF
TRBV3-1	many	TRBJ2-7	.	TGTGCCAGCAGCCAAGCGGGCACGGAACCCTACGAGCAGTACTTC	CASSQAGTEPYEQYF
TRBV11-2	few	TRBJ2-7	.	TGTGCCAGTAGACAGACGCTAGTTGACTCCTACGAGCAGTACTTC	CASRQTLVDSYEQYF
TRBV7-3	.	TRBJ2-1	.	TGTGCCAGCAGCCCGACTCGGTGGAGCAATGAGCAGTTCTTC	CASSPTRWSNEQFF
TRBV18	many	TRBJ2-2	.	TGTGCCAGCAAGGACGGGACGAACACCGGGGAGCTGTTTTTT	CASKDGTNTGELFF
TRBV9	.	TRBJ2-2	TRBD2	TGTGTCAGCAGCGTAGAACTAGCGGAGCACACCGGGGAGCTGTTTTTT	CVSSVELAEHTGELFF
TRBV29-1	many	TRBJ1-2	.	TGCAGCGCAACAGGAGATGGCTACACCTTC	CSATGDGYTF
TRBV12-3/TRBV12-4	many	TRBJ1-2	.	TGTGCCAGCTGGACGGGGGTGATTAACTATGGCTACACCTTC	CASWTGVINYGYTF
TRBV20-1	many	TRBJ1-2	.	TGCAGCTCACAAGATACGACGTGGTACACCTTC	CSSQDTTWYTF
TRBV19	few	TRBJ1-1	.	TGTGCCACCGAAGACAGGACTGAAGCTTTCTTT	CATEDRTEAFF
TRBV5-1	.	TRBJ2-7	.	TGCGCCAGCAGCTTTAGGGTGGCTAGCGACTCCTACGAGCAGTACTTC	CASSFRVASDSYEQYF
TRBV3-1	many	TRBJ2-2	.	TGTGCCAGCTGCCCCGACACCGGGGAGCTGTTTTTT	CASCPDTGELFF
TRBV6-1	many	TRBJ1-1	.	TGTGCCAGCAGTGCCTCGGGGGCACTAGAAGCTTTCTTT	CASSASGALEAFF
TRBV4-1	.	TRBJ2-2	.	TGCGCCAGCAGCCAAGAGGAGACCGGGGAGCTGTTTTTT	CASSQEETGELFF
TRBV28	many	TRBJ1-1	.	TGTGCCAGCAGCTCGGTCGTTGCACAAGCTTTCTTT	CASSSVVAQAFF
TRBV29-1	few	TRBJ2-2	.	TGCAGCGTTGAAGATCAGGGGGGCTCCGGGGAGCTGTTTTTT	CSVEDQGGSGELFF
TRBV7-3	many	TRBJ2-7	.	TGTGCCAGCAGCTCCGCTAGCAACGAGCAGTACTTC	CASSSASNEQYF
TRBV6-5	.	TRBJ2-7	TRBD1	TGTGCCAGCAGTTACTCGGGGGGACAGGGCTACGAGCAGTACTTC	CASSYSGGQGYEQYF
TRBV25-1	few	TRBJ2-5	TRBD1	TGTGCCAGCGGCCAGGGGGCGGCCCAGTACTTC	CASGQGAAQYF
TRBV4-1	.	TRBJ2-7	TRBD2	TGCGCCAGCAGTCTCTCTCCTAGCGGGGACTACGAGCAGTACTTC	CASSLSPSGDYEQYF
TRBV6-1	many	TRBJ2-7	.	TGTGCCAGCAGTGAAGAACGAGGGGGGAGCTCCTACGAGCAGTACTTC	CASSEERGGSSYEQYF
TRBV19	.	TRBJ1-1	.	TGTACCAGTAGCTCCGCGAGGCTCGGTAACACTGAAGCTTTCTTT	CTSSSARLGNTEAFF
TRBV7-6	.	TRBJ1-5	.	TGTGCCAGCAGCTTTGGGGGGGCTCAGGAGCCCCAGCATTTT	CASSFGGAQEPQHF
TRBV6-2/TRBV6-3	few	TRBJ1-2	.	TGTGCCAGCAGTTCCCCCTTATCTAACTATGGCTACACCTTC	CASSSPLSNYGYTF
TRBV20-1	.	TRBJ1-3	.	TGCAGTGCCCCCCGGGGGGGCTTGAACACCATATATTTT	CSAPRGGLNTIYF
TRBV7-6	.	TRBJ1-2	TRBD1	TGTGCCAGCAGCTCCGGGACAGGCCGAACCGAGAACTATGGCTACACCTTC	CASSSGTGRTENYGYTF